The clone carrying this TCR beta chain was found a few times. Its antigen is still unknown. The data derive from a study of T cells in Graves' hyperthyroidism and ophthalmopathy. About the research overall: The authors collected peripheral blood at initial diagnosis, before any treatment. Study-level points and caveats: Ophthalmopathy was told apart from stable hyperthyroidism by a 13 V-J model.

TCR beta CDR3 regions were amplified from RNA. TCR CDR3 regions were first amplified by RT-PCR with HTBI primers. TCRdb called the multiplex PCR reads again in MiXCR, with one record for every CDR3 protein. The table includes a few hundred thousand distinct CDR3 sequences, roughly 20% detected once. V was cut by 3 bases and J by 8 bases, with 17 bases left in between. The CDR3 is 14 amino acids. The germline V gene encodes CDR1 SGHRS and CDR2 YFSETQ. The PBMCs had their origin in approximately 10 ml of fresh peripheral blood. This chain uses TRBV5-1 with TRBJ1-1; perhaps TRBD1 as D (5 bases). This clonotype was sampled from a man younger than 35 with Graves' hyperthyroidism. The sequenced material came from blood. The CDR3 region is CASSSTSGGTEAFF. The CDR3 DNA is TGCGCCAGCAGCTCCACCTCGGGGGGGACGGAAGCTTTCTTT.